This T cell receptor beta chain is drawn from a study of control samples from healthy donors and cancer patients. TCRdb's copy holds only in-frame clones and misses some; the assay was immunoSEQ multiplex PCR. This sample has around 30,000 clones, with approximately 90% found just once. The CDR3 has 20 residues. Germline CDR1 SNHLY, CDR2 FYNNEI. V lost 7 bases, J lost 0 bases, and 18 bases stayed unmatched. This receptor was identified in a man in his forties or fifties with lung cancer. The chain is built from TRBV2 and TRBJ2-3, with 11 bases identical to TRBD2. Sequencing was carried out using PBMCs. The CDR3 nucleotides are TGTGCCAGCAATTTCCAGCTTACTAGCGGGGGAACCCCTAGCACAGATACGCAGTATTTT. It specifies CASNFQLTSGGTPSTDTQYF.